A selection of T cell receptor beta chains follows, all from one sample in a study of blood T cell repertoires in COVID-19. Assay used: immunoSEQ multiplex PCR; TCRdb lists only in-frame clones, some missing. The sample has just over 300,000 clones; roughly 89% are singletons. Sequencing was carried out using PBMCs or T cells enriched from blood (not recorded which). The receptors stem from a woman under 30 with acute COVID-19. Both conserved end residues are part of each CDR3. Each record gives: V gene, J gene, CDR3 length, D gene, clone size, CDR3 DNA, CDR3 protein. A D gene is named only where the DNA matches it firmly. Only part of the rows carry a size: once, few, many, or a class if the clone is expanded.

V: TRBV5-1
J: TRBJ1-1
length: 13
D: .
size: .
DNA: TGCGCCAGCAGCTTTGCGCAGAACACTGAAGCTTTCTTT
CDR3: CASSFAQNTEAFF

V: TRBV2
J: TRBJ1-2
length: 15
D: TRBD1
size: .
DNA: TGTGCCAGCAGTGAACGACAGGGGGCTAGCTATGGCTACACCTTC
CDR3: CASSERQGASYGYTF

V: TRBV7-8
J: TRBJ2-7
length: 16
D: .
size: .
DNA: TGTGCCAGCAGCTTATATCCGCAGGGTCCTACCTACGAGCAGTACTTC
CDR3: CASSLYPQGPTYEQYF

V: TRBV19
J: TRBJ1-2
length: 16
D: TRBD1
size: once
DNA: TGTGCCAGTAGCCGGGGGCGACAGGGGGTCAACTATGGCTACACCTTC
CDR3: CASSRGRQGVNYGYTF

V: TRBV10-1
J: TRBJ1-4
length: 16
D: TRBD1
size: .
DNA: TGCGCCAGCAGTGAGCCATGGACAGGGTGTGTTGAAAAACTGTTTTTT
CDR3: CASSEPWTGCVEKLFF

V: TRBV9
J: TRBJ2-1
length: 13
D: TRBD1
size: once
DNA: TGTGCCAGCAGCGGGACAGGGGGTAATGAGCAGTTCTTC
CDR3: CASSGTGGNEQFF

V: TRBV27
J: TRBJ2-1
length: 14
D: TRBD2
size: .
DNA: TGTGCCAGCGGAGCGGGAGGCTCCTACAATGAGCAGTTCTTC
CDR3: CASGAGGSYNEQFF

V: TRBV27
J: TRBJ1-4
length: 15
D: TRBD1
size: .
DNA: TGTGCCAGCAGTTTAGTACAGGGGGGTAATGAAAAACTGTTTTTT
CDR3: CASSLVQGGNEKLFF

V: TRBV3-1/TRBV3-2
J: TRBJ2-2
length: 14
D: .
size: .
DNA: TGTGCCAGCAGCCAAGTAGGGGATACCGGGGAGCTGTTTTTT
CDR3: CASSQVGDTGELFF

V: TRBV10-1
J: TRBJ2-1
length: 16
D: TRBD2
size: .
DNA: TGCGCCAGCAGTGATGTGACTAGCGGGCTCTACAATGAGCAGTTCTTC
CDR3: CASSDVTSGLYNEQFF

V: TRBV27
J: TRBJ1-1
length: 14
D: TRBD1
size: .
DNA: TGTGCCAGCAGTCCAAGGGGGCGAGACACTGAAGCTTTCTTT
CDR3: CASSPRGRDTEAFF

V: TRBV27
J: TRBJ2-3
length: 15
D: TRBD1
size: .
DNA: TGTGCCAGCAGTTCAGGGACAGGGGGAATAGATACGCAGTATTTT
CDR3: CASSSGTGGIDTQYF

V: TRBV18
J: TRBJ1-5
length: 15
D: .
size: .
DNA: TGTGCCAGCTCACCACTCATGTCCCCCAATCAGCCCCAGCATTTT
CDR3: CASSPLMSPNQPQHF

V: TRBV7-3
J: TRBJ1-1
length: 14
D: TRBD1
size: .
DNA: TGTGCCAGCAGCCCCAGGGGGCGGGGGACTGAAGCTTTCTTT
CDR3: CASSPRGRGTEAFF

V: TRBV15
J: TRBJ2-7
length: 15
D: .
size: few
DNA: TGTGCCACCAGCAGAGATCCGGGACTGCGCTACGAGCAGTACTTC
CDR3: CATSRDPGLRYEQYF

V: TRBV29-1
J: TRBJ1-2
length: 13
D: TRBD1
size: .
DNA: TGCAGCGTCGAACAGGGGATTGGGGATGGCTACACCTTC
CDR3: CSVEQGIGDGYTF

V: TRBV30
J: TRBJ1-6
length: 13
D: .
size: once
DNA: TGTGCCTGGATGGCAGGGTCCCAATCACCCCTCCACTTT
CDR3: CAWMAGSQSPLHF

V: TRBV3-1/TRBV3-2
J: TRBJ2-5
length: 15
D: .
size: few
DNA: TGTGCCAGCAGCCAAGAGCGGGGTTATCAAGAGACCCAGTACTTC
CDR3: CASSQERGYQETQYF

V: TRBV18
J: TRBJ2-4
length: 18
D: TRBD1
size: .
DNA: TGTGCCAGCTCACCTGCTCCGGGACAGGGGATAGCCAAAAACATTCAGTACTTC
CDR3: CASSPAPGQGIAKNIQYF

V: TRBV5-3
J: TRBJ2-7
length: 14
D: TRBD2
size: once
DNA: TGTGCCAGAAGCTTGAGGCGGGAGGGCTACGAGCAGTACTTC
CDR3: CARSLRREGYEQYF

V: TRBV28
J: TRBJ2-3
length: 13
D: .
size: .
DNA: TGTGCCAGCAGTTCCCCCCAATCAGATACGCAGTATTTT
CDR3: CASSSPQSDTQYF

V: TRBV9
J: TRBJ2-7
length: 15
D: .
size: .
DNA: TGTGCCAGCAGCGTAGGGGCAGAGAGCTCCTACGAGCAGTACTTC
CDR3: CASSVGAESSYEQYF

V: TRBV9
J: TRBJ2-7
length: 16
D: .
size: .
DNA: TGTGCCAGCAGCGTAGGGTACGGGACTCTCGCCTACGAGCAGTACTTC
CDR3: CASSVGYGTLAYEQYF

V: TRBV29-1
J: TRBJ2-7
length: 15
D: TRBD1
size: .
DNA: TGCAGCGTTGCATTCTGGACAGGTAGCTCCTACGAGCAGTACTTC
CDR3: CSVAFWTGSSYEQYF

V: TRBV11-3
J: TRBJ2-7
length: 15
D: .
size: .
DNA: TGTGCCAGCAGCTTAAGGGGAGGGGGGGACTACGAGCAGTACTTC
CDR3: CASSLRGGGDYEQYF

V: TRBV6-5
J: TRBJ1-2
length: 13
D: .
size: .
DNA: TGTGCCAGTGGTGGCGGACTAAACTATGGCTACACCTTC
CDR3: CASGGGLNYGYTF

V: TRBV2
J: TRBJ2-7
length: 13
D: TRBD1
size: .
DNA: TGTGCCAGCACCATTGGGACAGTCTACGAGCAGTACTTC
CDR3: CASTIGTVYEQYF

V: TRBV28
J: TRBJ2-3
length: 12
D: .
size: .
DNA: TGTGCCAGCAGCGTGTACACAGATACGCAGTATTTT
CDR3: CASSVYTDTQYF

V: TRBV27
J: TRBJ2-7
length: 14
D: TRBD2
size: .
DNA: TGTGCCAGCAGTGGACGGACTAGCGCCTACGAGCAGTACTTC
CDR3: CASSGRTSAYEQYF

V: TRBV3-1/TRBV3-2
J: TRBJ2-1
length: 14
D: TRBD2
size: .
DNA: TGTGCCAGCAGCCAGAGCGGGAGCAAGAATGAGCAGTTCTTC
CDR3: CASSQSGSKNEQFF

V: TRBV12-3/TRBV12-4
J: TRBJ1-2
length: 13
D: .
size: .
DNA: TGTGCCAGCAGTTTACGGGGAGATTATGGCTACACCTTC
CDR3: CASSLRGDYGYTF

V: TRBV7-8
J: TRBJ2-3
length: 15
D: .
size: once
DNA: TGTGCCAGCAGCTTAGACGGAGCGCGCACAGATACGCAGTATTTT
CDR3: CASSLDGARTDTQYF

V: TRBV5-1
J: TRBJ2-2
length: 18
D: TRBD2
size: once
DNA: TGCGCCAGCAGCTTGTTGTCGAGCGGGAGAAGGCTCACCGGGGAGCTGTTTTTT
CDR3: CASSLLSSGRRLTGELFF

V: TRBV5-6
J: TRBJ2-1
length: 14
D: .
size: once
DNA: TGTGCCAGCAGCTTCAGGGGCCCCTACAATGAGCAGTTCTTC
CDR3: CASSFRGPYNEQFF

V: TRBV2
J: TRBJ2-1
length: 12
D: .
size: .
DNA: TGTGCCAGCAGTGATGAACTAGCTGAGCAGTTCTTC
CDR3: CASSDELAEQFF

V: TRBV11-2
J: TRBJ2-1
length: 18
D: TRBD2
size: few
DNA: TGTGCCAGCAGCTTAGGCGGCGAGATAGGACTAGCGGGAGCTGAGCAGTTCTTC
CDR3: CASSLGGEIGLAGAEQFF

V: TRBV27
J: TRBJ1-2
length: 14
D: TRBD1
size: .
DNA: TGTGCCAGCAGTATCGACAGGGGAGGTTGGGGCTACACCTTC
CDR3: CASSIDRGGWGYTF

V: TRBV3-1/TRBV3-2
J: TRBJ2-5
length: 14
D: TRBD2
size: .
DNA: TGTGCCAGCGGAGGGGAGGGTATGGGGGAGACCCAGTACTTC
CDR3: CASGGEGMGETQYF

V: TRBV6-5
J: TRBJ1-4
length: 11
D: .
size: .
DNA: TGTGCCACCAACTGGCAGCGGCAGTCCTTTTTT
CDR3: CATNWQRQSFF

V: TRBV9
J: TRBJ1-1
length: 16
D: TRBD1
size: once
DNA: TGTGCCAGCAGCGCTGGCCCGGGACAGGGAGACACTGAAGCTTTCTTT
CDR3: CASSAGPGQGDTEAFF

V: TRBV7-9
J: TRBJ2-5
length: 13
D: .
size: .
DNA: TGTGCCAGCAGCTCGGGGGTACAAGAGACCCAGTACTTC
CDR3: CASSSGVQETQYF

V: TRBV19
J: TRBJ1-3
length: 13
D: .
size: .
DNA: TGTGCCAGTGGAGAGGGCGCTGGAAACACCATATATTTT
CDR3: CASGEGAGNTIYF

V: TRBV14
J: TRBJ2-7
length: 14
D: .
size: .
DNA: TGTGCCAGCAGCCAAGGGGCACTAGTCTACGAGCAGTACTTC
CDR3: CASSQGALVYEQYF

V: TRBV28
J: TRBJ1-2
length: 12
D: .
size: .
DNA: TGTGCCAGCAGTCTGGACAGCTATGGCTACACCTTC
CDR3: CASSLDSYGYTF

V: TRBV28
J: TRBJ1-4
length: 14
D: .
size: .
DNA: TGTGCCAGCAGTTCCCCCGGGGGAGGAGAAAAACTGTTTTTT
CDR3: CASSSPGGGEKLFF

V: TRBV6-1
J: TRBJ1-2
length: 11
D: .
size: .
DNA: TGTGCCAGCAGTGAACAGGGTGGCTACACCTTC
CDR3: CASSEQGGYTF

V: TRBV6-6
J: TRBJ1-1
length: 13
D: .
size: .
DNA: TGTGCCAGCAGTACAGGGATCGGCACTGAAGCTTTCTTT
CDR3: CASSTGIGTEAFF

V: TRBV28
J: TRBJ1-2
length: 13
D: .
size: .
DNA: TGTGCCAGCAGTTTGTCGGAGATCTATGGCTACACCTTC
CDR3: CASSLSEIYGYTF

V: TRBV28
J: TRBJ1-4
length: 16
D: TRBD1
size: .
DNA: TGTGCCAGCAGTTTCTTACAGGGGGCAGTTAATGAAAAACTGTTTTTT
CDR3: CASSFLQGAVNEKLFF

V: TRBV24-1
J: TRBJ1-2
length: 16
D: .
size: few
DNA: TGTGCCACCAGTGATTGGAGGGCTTCCGGCAACTATGGCTACACCTTC
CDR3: CATSDWRASGNYGYTF